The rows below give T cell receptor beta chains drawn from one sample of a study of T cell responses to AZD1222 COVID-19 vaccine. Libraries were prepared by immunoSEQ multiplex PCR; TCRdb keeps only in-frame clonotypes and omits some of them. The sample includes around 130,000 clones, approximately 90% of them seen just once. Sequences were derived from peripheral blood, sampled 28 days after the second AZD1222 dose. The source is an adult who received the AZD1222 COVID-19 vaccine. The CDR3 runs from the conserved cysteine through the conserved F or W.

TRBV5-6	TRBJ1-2	CASSRGHPPDNYGYTF
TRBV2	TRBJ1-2	CASSEFRQGRGYGYTF
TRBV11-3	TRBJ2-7	CASSLSLDTGKYF
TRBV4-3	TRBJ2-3	CASSLGQTDTQYF
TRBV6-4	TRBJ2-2	CASSEPGETGELFF
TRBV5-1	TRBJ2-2	CASSLVGATNTGELFF
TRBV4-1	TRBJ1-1	CASSQADRANEAFF
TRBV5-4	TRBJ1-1	CASSLGTGFPGEAFF
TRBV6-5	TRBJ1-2	CATWGGSGYTF
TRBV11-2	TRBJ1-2	CASSLEAGASYGYTF
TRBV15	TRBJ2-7	CATSNPGRGTPYEQYF
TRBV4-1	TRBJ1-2	CASSQPGTGFYGYTF
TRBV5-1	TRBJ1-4	CASSLDGTGMKKLFF
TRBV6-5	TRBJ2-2	CASMMGEGTGELFF
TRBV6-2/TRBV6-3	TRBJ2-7	CASSRDRATYEQYF
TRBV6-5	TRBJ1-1	CASSYYKGVTEAFF
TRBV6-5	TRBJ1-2	CASSRLQGAFGYTF
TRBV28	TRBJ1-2	CASSVGQVGRGGYTF
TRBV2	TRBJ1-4	CASSATQTNEKLFF
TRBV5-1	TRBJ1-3	CASSLPGQGMSNTIYF
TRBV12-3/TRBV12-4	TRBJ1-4	CASSLQAALELFF
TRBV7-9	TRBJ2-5	CASSLSRGAAGRETQYF
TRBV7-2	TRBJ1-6	CASSSRQTNNSPLHF
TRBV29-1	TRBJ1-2	CSVEDRGTGYTF
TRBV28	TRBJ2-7	CASRGQGFYEQYF
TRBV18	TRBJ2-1	CASSRSGRVNEQFF
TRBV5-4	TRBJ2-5	CASSLLGGSKETQYF
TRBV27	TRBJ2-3	CASSLRGPDTQYF
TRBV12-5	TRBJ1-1	CASGLTPLVRNTEAFF
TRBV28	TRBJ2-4	CASSPSRAPIQYF
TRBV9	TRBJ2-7	CASSVGTSRHEQYF
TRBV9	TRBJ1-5	CASSVAAGSGPQHF
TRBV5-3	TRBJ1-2	CARSRDKPSYGYTF
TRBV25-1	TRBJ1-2	CASSEESDRTNYGYTF
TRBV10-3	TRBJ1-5	CAISPGQGISQPQHF
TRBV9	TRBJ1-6	CASSVENNSPLHF
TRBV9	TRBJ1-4	CASSVGGPTNEKLFF
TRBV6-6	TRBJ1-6	CASSYSGTGDSPLHF
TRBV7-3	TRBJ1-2	CASSLIGAAPRGYTF
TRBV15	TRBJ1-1	CATSRVGTANTEAFF
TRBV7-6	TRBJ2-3	CASSLASASGGTDTQYF
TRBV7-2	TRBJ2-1	CASSETSGGAYEQFF
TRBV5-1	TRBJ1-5	CASSLDRSGPQHF
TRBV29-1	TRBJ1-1	CSAGDGVEAFF
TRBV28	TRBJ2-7	CASNPYWTGESSYEQYF